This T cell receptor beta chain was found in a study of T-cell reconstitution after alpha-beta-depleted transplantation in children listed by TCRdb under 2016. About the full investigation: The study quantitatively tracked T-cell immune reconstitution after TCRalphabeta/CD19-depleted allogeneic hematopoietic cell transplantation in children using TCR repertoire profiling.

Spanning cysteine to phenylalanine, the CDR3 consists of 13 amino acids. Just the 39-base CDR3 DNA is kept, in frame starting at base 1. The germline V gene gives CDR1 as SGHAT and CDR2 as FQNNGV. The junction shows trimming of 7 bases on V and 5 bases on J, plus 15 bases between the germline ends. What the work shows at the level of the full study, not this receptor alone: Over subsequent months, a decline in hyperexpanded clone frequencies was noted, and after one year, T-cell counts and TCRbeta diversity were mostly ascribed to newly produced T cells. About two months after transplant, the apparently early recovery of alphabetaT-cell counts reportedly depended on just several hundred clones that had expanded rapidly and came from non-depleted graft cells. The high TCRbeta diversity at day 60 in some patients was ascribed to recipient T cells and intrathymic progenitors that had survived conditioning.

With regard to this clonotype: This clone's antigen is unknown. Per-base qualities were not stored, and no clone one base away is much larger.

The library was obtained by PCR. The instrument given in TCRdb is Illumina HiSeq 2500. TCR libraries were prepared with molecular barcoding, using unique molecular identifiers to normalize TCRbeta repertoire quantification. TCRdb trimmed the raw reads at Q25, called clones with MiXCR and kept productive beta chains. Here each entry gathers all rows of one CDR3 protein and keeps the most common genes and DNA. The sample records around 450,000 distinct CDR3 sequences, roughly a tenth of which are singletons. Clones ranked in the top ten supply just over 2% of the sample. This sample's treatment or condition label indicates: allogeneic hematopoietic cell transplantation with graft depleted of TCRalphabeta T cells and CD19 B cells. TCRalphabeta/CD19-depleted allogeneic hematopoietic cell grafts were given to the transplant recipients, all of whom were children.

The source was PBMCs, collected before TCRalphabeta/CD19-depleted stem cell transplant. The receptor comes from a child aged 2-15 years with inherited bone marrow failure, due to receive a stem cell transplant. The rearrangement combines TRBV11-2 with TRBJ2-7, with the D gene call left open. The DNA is TGTGCCAGCATCCCATCTGGTCGCCACGAGCAGTACTTC. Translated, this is CASIPSGRHEQYF.